One and the same sample provided the 17 T cell receptor beta chains below, sequenced in a study of T cell repertoires in cytomegalovirus infection. Antigens of these TCRs are unknown. TCRdb analysed the reads with MiXCR anew, one entry per CDR3 protein. The table lists roughly 180,000 distinct CDR3 sequences, about 22% of them singletons. The sample consisted of CD8+ T cells from cultured PBMCs, taken from culture after CMV antigen stimulation. The receptors were sampled from a human donor in good health (CMV status not recorded). Some clones in this sample may be carry-over from other donors' samples.

Only a few counts were recorded for this clonotype. V gene TRBV6-5 combines with J gene TRBJ2-2; 8 bases are shared with TRBD1. Germline V gives CDR1 MNHEY, CDR2 SVGAGI. This CDR3 has 15 amino acids. Trimming removed 6 bases from V and 0 bases from J; junction bases left unmatched: 3. The chain's CDR3 is CASRTTGANTGELFF. CDR3 bases: TGTGCCAGCAGAACGACAGGGGCGAACACCGGGGAGCTGTTTTTT.

This clonotype was counted between two and nine times. The CDR3 nucleotides are TGCGCCAGCAGCCAAGATGAGGGTGTCAGGGGGCCTAGTCAGCCCCAGCATTTT. Translation gives CASSQDEGVRGPSQPQHF. The V call is TRBV4-1, the J call TRBJ1-5, with TRBD1 identical over 8 bases. The J segment lost 6 bases and the V segment lost 0 bases, leaving 13 bases of the junction unmatched. The CDR3 is made up of 18 amino acids. In germline, CDR1 is MGHRA, CDR2 YSYEKL.

This clonotype was seen more than once but under ten times. The gene calls are TRBV7-6 and TRBJ2-7, with D possibly being TRBD1 or TRBD2 (5 bases each). V dropped 3 bases and J dropped 2 bases, with 14 bases sitting between them. Germline V CDR1 and CDR2: SGHVS, FNYEAQ. The CDR3 consists of 15 residues. CDR3 sequence: CASSLGPGSTYEQYF. For the CDR3, the DNA is TGTGCCAGCAGCTTGGGACCAGGGAGTACCTACGAGCAGTACTTC.

CDR3 sequence reads: CASSLGQGAAYGYTF. As DNA, the CDR3 is TGTGCCAGCAGCTTAGGGCAGGGGGCAGCATATGGCTACACCTTC. The gene calls are TRBV11-2 and TRBJ1-2, with TRBD1 matching 8 bases. The length of the CDR3 is 15 residues. Germline V gene sequence: CDR1 SGHAT, CDR2 FQNNGV. V dropped 1 base and J dropped 5; count of bases not matched to a gene: 6.

The sample holds a few counts of this clonotype. The chain combines TRBV9 with TRBJ2-5; TRBD1 matches 7 bases. The ends lost 3 bases at V and 2 bases at J; junction bases unmatched: 4. The CDR3 contains 14 residues. The germline V gene encodes CDR1 SGDLS and CDR2 YYNGEE. CDR3 nucleotides: TGTGCCAGCAGCGCGACAGGGAATCAAGAGACCCAGTACTTC. Amino acids: CASSATGNQETQYF. Filled out from reference TRBV9 and TRBJ2-5, the complete variable domain reads DSGVTQTPKHLITATGQRVTLRCSPRSGDLSVYWYQQSLDQGLQFLIQYYNGEERAKGNILERFSAQQFPDLHSELNLSSLELGDSALYFCASSATGNQETQYFGPGTRLLVL.

This sequence joins TRBV7-9 and TRBJ1-6; D unresolved. The V and J ends lost 5 bases and 12 bases respectively, with 8 bases between them. The CDR3 extends over 11 amino acids. Germline V gene lookup returns CDR1 SEHNR and CDR2 FQNEAQ (reference sequence). CDR3 DNA: TGTGCCAGCAGCCCCCGAGGACCCCTCCACTTT. Amino acids: CASSPRGPLHF.

This clonotype came up a few times. V and J are TRBV12-3 or TRBV12-4 and TRBJ1-2, with 10 bases that match TRBD1. This CDR3 comprises 14 residues. Trimming at V came to 5 bases and at J to 4 bases, leaving 4 bases not matched to a gene. CDR3 bases: TGTGCCAGCAGTCTGACAGGGGGCAGCTATGGCTACACCTTC. It yields the protein CASSLTGGSYGYTF.

The rearrangement uses TRBV19 and TRBJ2-2, with TRBD1 identical over 9 bases. Germline trimming cut 6 bases from V and 1 base from J; bases unmatched to any gene: 15. Germline CDR1 LNHDA, CDR2 SQIVND (reference sequence). This CDR3 region has 19 residues. The CDR3 spells CASSLNPGQGLRNTGELFF. The CDR3 DNA reads as TGTGCCAGTAGCCTAAACCCGGGACAGGGCTTAAGGAACACCGGGGAGCTGTTTTTT.

This clonotype has just a few counts. The chain is built from TRBV10-3 and TRBJ1-5, with 8 bases aligning to TRBD1. In germline, CDR1 is ENHRY, CDR2 SYGVKD. The CDR3 is 15 amino acids. V lost 3 bases, J lost 5 bases, and 6 bases stayed unmatched. CDR3 in DNA: TGTGCCATCAGTGAATACAGGGGGACGGATCAGCCCCAGCATTTT. Translating gives CAISEYRGTDQPQHF.

This chain joins TRBV7-6 and TRBJ2-5; D might be TRBD1 (7 bases). The CDR3 spans 16 residues. With 5 bases removed from V and 2 bases from J, the gap between germline ends came to 18 bases. CDR1 SGHVS and CDR2 FNYEAQ come from the germline V gene. CDR3 bases: TGTGCCAGCAGCCCCGAAGTCGCAGGGGGGCAAGAGACCCAGTACTTC. It yields the protein CASSPEVAGGQETQYF.

The chain has TRBV6-5 and TRBJ1-1, with D possibly matching TRBD1 (6 bases). This CDR3 contains 15 residues. The V end lost 4 bases, the J end lost 2 bases, and 14 bases lay between the germline ends. Germline V gene sequence: CDR1 MNHEY, CDR2 SVGAGI. The CDR3: CASSSLGGPNTEAFF. In DNA form, the CDR3 reads TGTGCCAGCAGTTCCCTGGGGGGGCCAAACACTGAAGCTTTCTTT.

This clonotype was picked up one time. The chain links TRBV4-3 to TRBJ2-1; 8 bases map to TRBD1. Germline V lookup: CDR1 LGHNA, CDR2 YSLEER. V dropped 1 base and J dropped 4; count of bases not matched to a gene: 3. CDR3 length equals 15 residues. CDR3 DNA sequence: TGCGCCAGCAGCCAAGCACAGGGGGAATACAATGAGCAGTTCTTC. It yields the protein CASSQAQGEYNEQFF.

The genes are TRBV12-3 or TRBV12-4 and TRBJ1-1; unclear D gene. This CDR3 has 13 residues. V shed 2 bases and J shed 1 base, with 5 bases lying between them. The CDR3 nucleotides read TGTGCCAGCAGTTTACACTCGAACACTGAAGCTTTCTTT. It translates to CASSLHSNTEAFF.

This clonotype was counted only a few times. The CDR3 reads CAISGYGERAEAFF. The DNA of the CDR3 is TGTGCCATCAGTGGGTATGGGGAAAGGGCTGAAGCTTTCTTT. V gene TRBV10-3 combines with J gene TRBJ1-1; D remains ambiguous. The CDR3 contains 14 residues. V dropped 4 bases and J dropped 6 bases, with 15 bases sitting between them. Germline loops: CDR1 ENHRY, CDR2 SYGVKD.

The rearrangement uses TRBV20-1 and TRBJ1-5; D is unresolved. V was cut by 0 bases and J by 4 bases, with 7 bases left in between. Per the germline V gene, CDR1 is DFQATT and CDR2 is SNEGSKA (reference sequence). The CDR3 is 13 residues long. CDR3 in amino acids: CSARDVGNQPQHF. CDR3 in DNA: TGCAGTGCTAGAGATGTAGGTAATCAGCCCCAGCATTTT.

The chain couples TRBV7-6 to TRBJ1-2; TRBD1 agrees at 7 bases. The CDR3 totals 16 residues. Trimming removed 2 bases from V and 0 bases from J; junction bases left unmatched: 6. Germline V gives CDR1 SGHVS, CDR2 FNYEAQ. CDR3 protein: CASSLRGPWTNYGYTF. The CDR3 coding sequence is TGTGCCAGCAGCTTAAGGGGGCCATGGACTAACTATGGCTACACCTTC.

The chain combines TRBV6-1 with TRBJ2-7, with 9 bases aligning to TRBD1. Per the germline V gene, CDR1 is MNHNS and CDR2 is SASEGT. The CDR3 is 17 residues long. V shed 0 bases, J shed 0 bases, and the junction held 6 bases outside the gene matches. CDR3: CASSEAVGQGLSYEQYF. CDR3 bases: TGTGCCAGCAGTGAAGCAGTGGGACAGGGACTCTCCTACGAGCAGTACTTC.